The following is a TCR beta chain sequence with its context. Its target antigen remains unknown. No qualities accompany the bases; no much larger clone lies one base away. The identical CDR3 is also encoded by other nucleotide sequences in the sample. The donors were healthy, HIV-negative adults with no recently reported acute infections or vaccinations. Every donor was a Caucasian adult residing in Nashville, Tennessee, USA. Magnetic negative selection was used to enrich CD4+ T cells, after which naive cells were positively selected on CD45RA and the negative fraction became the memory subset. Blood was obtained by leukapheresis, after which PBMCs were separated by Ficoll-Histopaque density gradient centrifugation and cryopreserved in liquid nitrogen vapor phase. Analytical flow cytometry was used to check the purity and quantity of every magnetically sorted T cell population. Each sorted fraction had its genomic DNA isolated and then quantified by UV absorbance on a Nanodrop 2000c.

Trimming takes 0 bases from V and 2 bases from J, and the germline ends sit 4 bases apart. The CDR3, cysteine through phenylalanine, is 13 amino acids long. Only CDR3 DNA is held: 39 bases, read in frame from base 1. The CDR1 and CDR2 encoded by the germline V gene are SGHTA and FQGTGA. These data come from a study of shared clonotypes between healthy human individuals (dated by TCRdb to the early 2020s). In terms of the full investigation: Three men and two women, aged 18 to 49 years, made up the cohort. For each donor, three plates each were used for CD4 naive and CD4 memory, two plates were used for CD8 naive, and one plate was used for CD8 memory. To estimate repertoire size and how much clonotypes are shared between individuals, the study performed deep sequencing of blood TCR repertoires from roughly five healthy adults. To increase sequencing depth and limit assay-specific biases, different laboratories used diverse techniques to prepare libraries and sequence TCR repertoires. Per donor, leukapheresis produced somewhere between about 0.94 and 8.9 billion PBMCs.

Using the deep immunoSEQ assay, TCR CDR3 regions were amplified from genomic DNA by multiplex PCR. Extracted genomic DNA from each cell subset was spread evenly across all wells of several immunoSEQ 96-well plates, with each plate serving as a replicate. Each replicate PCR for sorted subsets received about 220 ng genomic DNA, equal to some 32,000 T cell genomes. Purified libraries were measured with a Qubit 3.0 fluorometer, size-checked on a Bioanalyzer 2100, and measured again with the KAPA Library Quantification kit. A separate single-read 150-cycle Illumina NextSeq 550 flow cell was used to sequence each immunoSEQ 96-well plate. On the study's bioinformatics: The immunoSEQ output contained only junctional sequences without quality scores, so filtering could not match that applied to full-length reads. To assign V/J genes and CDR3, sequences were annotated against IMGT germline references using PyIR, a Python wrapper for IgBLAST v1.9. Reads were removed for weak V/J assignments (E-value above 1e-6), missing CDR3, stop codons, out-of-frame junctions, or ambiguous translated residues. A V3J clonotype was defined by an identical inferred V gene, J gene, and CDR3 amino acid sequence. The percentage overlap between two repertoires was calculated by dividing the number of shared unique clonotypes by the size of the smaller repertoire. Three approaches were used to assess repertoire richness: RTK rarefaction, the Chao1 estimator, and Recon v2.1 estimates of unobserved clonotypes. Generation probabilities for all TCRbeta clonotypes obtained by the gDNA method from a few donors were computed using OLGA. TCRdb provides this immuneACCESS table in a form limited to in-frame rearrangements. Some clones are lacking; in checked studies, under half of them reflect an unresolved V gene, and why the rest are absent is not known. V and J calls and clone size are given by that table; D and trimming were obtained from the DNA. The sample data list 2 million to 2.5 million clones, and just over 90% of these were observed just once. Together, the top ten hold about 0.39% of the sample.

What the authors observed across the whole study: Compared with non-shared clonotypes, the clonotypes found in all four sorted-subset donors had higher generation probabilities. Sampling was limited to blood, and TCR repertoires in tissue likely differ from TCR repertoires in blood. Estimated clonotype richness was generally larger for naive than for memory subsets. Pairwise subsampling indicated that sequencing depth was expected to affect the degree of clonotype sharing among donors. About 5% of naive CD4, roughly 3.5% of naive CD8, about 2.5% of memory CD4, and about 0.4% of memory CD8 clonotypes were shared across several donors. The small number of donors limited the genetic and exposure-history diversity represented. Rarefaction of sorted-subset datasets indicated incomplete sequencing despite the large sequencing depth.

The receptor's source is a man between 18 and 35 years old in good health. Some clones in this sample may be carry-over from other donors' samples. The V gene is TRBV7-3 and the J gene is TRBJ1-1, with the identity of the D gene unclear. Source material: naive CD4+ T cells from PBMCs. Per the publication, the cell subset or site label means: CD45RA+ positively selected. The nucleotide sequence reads TGTGCCAGCAGCTTAACAGTTAACACTGAAGCTTTCTTT. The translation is CASSLTVNTEAFF.